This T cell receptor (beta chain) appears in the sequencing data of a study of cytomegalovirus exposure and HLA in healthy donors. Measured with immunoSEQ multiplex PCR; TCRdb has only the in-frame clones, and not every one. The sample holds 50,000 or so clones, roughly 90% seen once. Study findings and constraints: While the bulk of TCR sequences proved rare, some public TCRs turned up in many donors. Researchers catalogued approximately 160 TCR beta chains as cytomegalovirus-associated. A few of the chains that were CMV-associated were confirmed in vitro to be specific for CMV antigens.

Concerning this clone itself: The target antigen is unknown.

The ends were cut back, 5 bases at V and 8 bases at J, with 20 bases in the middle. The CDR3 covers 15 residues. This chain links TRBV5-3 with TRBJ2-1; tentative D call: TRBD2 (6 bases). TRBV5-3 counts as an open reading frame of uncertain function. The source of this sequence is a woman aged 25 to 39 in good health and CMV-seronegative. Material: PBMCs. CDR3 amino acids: CARRGKGRGADEQFF. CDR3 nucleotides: TGTGCCAGAAGGGGGAAAGGGCGGGGAGCGGATGAGCAGTTCTTC.